The subject of this entry is one TCR beta chain. This CDR3 is 15 amino acids long. Germline loops: CDR1 MDHEN, CDR2 SYDVKM. The record originates from a study of T cell clusters in autoimmune cytopenias. Multiplex touch-down PCR amplified TRB using TRB-A and TRB-B pools in one tube. TCRdb reprocessed the multiplex PCR reads, with one entry per CDR3 protein and no DNA. There are about 1,800 distinct CDR3 sequences in the sample, with less than 30% held by the top ten. Each sample's input was 200 to 300 ng genomic DNA, some 38,000 genome equivalents. The origin of this receptor is a human donor with an autoimmune cytopenia or autoimmune hepatitis (not recorded which). The sequencing input was peripheral blood. The chain employs TRBV28 and TRBJ1-2; TCRdb gives TRBD1 as the D gene, but with no DNA this cannot be confirmed. CDR3 amino acids: CASRTTGGLTYGYTF.